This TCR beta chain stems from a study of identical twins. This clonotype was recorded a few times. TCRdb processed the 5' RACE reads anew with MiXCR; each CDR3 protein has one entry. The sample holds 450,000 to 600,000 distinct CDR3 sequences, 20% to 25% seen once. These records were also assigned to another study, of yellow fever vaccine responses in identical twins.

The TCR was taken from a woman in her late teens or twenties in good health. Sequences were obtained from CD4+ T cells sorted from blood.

This CDR3 reads CASSDGGEVKDTQYF. As DNA, the CDR3 is TGCGCCAGCAGTGATGGGGGGGAAGTGAAAGATACGCAGTATTTT. The J gene is TRBJ2-3, the V gene TRBV10-1, with 7 bases identical to TRBD2. The J segment lost 5 bases and the V segment lost 3 bases, leaving 8 bases of the junction unmatched. In germline, CDR1 is WNHNN, CDR2 SYGVQD (reference sequence). The CDR3 loop spans 15 amino acids.